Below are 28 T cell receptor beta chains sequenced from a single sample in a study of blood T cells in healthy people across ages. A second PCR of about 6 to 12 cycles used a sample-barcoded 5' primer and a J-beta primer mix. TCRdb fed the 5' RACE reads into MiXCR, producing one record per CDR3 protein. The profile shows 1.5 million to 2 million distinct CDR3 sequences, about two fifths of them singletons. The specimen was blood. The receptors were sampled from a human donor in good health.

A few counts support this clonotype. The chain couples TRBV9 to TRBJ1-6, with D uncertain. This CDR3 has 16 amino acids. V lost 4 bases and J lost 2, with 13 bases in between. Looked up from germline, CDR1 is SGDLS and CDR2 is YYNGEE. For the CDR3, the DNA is TGTGCCAGCAGCCCCCGGCAAGGGACCTATAATTCACCCCTCCACTTT. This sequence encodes CASSPRQGTYNSPLHF.

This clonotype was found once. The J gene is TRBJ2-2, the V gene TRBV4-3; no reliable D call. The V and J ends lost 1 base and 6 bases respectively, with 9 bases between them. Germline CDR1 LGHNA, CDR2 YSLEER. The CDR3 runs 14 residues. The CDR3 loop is CASSQGQWSGELFF. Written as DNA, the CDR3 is TGCGCCAGCAGCCAAGGGCAATGGTCCGGGGAGCTGTTTTTT.

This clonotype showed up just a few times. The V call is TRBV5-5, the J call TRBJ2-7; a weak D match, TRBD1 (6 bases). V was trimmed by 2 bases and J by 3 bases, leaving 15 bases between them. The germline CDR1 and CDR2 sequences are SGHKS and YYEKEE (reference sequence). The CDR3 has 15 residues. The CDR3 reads CASSFSWGTYYEQYF. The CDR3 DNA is TGTGCCAGCAGCTTTTCTTGGGGGACATACTACGAGCAGTACTTC.

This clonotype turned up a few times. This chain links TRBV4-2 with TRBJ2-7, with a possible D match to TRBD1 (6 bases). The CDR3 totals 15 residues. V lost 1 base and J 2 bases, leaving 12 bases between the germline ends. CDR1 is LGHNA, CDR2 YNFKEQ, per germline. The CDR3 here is CASSQVGDMPYEQYF. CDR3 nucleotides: TGTGCCAGCAGCCAAGTTGGGGACATGCCCTACGAGCAGTACTTC.

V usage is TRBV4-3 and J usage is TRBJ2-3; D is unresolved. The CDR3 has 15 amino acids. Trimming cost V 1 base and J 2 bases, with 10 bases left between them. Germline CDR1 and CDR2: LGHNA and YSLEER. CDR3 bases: TGCGCCAGCAGCCAAGGATACCACGTCACAGATACGCAGTATTTT. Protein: CASSQGYHVTDTQYF.

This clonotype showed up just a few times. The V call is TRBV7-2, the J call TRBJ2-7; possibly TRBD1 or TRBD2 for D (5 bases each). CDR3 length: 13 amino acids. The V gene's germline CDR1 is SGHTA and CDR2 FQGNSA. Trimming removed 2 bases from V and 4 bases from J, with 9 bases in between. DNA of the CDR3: TGTGCCAGCAGCTTAACTAGGACATACGAGCAGTACTTC. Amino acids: CASSLTRTYEQYF. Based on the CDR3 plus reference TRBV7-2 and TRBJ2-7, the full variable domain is GAGVSQSPSNKVTEKGKDVELRCDPISGHTALYWYRQSLGQGLEFLIYFQGNSAPDKSGLPSDRFSAERTGGSVSTLTIQRTQQEDSAVYLCASSLTRTYEQYFGPGTRLTVT.

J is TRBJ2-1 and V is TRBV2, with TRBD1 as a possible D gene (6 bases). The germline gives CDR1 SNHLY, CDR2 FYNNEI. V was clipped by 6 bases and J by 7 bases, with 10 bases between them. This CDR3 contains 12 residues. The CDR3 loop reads CASRADRNEQFF. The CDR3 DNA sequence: TGTGCCAGCAGGGCCGACAGGAATGAGCAGTTCTTC.

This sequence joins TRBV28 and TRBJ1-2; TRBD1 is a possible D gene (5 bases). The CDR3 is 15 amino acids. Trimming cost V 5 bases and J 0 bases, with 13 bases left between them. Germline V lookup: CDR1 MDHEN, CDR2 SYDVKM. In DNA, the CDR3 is TGTGCCAGCAGTCAGAGAGGGGCATCTAACTATGGCTACACCTTC. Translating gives CASSQRGASNYGYTF.

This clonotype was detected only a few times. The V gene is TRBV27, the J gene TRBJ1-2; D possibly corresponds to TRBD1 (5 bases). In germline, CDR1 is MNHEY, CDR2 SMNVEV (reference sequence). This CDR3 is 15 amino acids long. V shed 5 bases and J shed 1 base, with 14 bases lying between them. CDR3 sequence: CASSPKQGFNYGYTF. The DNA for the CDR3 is TGTGCCAGCAGTCCCAAGCAGGGTTTTAACTATGGCTACACCTTC.

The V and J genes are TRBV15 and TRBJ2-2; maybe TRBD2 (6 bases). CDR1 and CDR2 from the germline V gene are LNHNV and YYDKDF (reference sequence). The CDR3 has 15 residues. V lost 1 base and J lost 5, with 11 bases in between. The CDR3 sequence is CATSRVAEITGELFF. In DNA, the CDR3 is TGTGCCACCAGCAGAGTAGCGGAGATTACCGGGGAGCTGTTTTTT.

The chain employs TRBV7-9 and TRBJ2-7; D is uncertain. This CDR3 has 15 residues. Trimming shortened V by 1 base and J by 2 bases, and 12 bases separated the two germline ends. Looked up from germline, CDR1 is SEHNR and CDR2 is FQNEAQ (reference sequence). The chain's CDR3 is CASSLEGSWAYEQYF. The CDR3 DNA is TGTGCCAGCAGCTTAGAAGGTAGCTGGGCCTACGAGCAGTACTTC.

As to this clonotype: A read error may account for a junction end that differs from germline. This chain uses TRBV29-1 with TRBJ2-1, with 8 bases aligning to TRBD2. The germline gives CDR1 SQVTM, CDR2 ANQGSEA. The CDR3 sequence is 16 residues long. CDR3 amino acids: CSVEDQRGTSYNGQFF. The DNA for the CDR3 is TGCAGCGTTGAAGATCAGCGGGGGACATCCTACAATGGGCAGTTCTTC.

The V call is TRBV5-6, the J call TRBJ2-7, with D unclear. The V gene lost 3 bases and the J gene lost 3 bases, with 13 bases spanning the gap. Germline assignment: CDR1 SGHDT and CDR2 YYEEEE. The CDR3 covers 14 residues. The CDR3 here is CASSSENRGYEQYF. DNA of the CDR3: TGTGCCAGCAGCTCCGAGAATCGAGGCTACGAGCAGTACTTC.

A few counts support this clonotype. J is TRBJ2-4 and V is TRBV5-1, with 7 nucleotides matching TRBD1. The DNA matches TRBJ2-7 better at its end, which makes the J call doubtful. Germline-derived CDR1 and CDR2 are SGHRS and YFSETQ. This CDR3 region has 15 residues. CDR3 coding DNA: TGCGCCAGCAGCTCCCTCAGGGGGAATCACGACGAGCAGTACTTC. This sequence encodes CASSSLRGNHDEQYF.

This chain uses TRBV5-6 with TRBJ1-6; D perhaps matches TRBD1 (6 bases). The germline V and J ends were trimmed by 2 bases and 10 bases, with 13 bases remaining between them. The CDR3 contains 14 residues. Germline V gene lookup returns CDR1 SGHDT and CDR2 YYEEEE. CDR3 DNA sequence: TGTGCCAGCAGCTTAGCGGGGGCCGGATCACCCCTCCACTTT. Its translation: CASSLAGAGSPLHF.

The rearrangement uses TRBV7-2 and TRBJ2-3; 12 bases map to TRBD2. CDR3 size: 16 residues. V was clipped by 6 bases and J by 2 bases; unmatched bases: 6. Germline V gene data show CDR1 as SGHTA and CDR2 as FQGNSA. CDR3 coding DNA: TGTGCCAGCAGATCACTAGCGGGGGGACACACAGATACGCAGTATTTT. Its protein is CASRSLAGGHTDTQYF.

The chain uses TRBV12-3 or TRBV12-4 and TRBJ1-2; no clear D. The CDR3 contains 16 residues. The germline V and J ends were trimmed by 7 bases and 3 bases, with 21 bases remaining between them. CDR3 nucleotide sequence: TGTGCCAGCAACCACTTTAGAGATGGGCAGTACTATGGCTACACCTTC. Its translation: CASNHFRDGQYYGYTF.

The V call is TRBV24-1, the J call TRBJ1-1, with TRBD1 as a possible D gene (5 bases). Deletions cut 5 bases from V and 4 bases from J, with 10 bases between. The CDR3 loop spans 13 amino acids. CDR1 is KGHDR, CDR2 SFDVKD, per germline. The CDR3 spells CATSAGRGTEAFF. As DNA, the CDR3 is TGTGCCACCAGTGCCGGGAGGGGCACTGAAGCTTTCTTT.

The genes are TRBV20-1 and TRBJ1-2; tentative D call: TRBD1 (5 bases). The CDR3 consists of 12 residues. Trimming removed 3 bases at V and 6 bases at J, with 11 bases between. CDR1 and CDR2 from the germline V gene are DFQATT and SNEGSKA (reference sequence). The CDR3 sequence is CSASGTRDGYTF. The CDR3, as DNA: TGCAGTGCTAGCGGGACTCGGGATGGCTACACCTTC.

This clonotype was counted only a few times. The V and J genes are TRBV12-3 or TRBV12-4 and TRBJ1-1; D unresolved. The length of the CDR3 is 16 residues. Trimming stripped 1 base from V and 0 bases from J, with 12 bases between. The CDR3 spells CASSLDLGRLNTEAFF. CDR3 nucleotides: TGTGCCAGCAGTTTAGACCTTGGCAGGTTGAACACTGAAGCTTTCTTT.

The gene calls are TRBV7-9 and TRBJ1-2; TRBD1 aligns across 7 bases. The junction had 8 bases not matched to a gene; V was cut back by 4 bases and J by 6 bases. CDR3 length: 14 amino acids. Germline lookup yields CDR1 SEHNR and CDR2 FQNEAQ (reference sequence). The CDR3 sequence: CASSSDRTGDGYTF. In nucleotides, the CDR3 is TGTGCCAGCAGCTCGGACAGGACGGGTGATGGCTACACCTTC.

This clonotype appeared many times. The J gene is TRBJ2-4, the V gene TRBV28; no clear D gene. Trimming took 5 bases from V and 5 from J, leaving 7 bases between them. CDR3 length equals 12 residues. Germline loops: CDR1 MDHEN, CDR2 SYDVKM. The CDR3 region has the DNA TGTGCCAGCAGTCTACAAGAAAACATTCAGTACTTC. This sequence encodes CASSLQENIQYF.

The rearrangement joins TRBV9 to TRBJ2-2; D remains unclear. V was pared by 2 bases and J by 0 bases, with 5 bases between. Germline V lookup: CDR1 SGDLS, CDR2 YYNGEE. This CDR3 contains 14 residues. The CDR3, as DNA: TGTGCCAGCAGCGTCAATACGAACACCGGGGAGCTGTTTTTT. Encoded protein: CASSVNTNTGELFF.

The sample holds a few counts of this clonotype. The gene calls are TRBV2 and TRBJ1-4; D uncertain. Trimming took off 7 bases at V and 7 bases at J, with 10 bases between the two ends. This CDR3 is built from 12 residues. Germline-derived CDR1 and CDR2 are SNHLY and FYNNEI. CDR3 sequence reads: CASNSGFEKLFF. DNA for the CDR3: TGTGCCAGCAATTCGGGTTTTGAAAAACTGTTTTTT.

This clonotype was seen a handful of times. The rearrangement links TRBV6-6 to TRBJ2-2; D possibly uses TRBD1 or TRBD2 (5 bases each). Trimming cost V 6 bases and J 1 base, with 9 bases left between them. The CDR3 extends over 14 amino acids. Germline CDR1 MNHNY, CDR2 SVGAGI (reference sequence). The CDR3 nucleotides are TGTGCCAGCAGAGGGACGGTGAACACCGGGGAGCTGTTTTTT. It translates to CASRGTVNTGELFF.

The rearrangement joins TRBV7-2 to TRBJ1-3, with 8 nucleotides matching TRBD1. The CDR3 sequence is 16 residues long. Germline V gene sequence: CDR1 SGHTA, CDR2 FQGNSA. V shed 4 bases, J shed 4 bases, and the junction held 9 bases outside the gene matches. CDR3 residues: CASSSRTGPGGNTIYF. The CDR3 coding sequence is TGTGCCAGCAGCTCCCGGACAGGGCCCGGCGGAAACACCATATATTTT.

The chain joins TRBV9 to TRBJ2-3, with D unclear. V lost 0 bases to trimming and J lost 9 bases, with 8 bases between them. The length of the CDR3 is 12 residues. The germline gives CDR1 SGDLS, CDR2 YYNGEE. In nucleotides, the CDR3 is TGTGCCAGCAGCGTAGACGAGTACACGCAGTATTTT. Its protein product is CASSVDEYTQYF. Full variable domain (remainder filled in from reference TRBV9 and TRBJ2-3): DSGVTQTPKHLITATGQRVTLRCSPRSGDLSVYWYQQSLDQGLQFLIQYYNGEERAKGNILERFSAQQFPDLHSELNLSSLELGDSALYFCASSVDEYTQYFGPGTRLTVL.

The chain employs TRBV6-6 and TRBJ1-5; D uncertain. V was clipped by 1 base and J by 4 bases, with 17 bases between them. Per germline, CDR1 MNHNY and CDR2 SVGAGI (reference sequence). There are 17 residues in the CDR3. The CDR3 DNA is TGTGCCAGCAGTTACTTGTTCACCGGATTTGGGAATCAGCCCCAGCATTTT. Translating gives CASSYLFTGFGNQPQHF.